This section outlines one TCR beta chain sequence together with its context. Its antigen is undetermined. Original analysis: Patients' conventional T cells yielded around 110,000 distinct TCRbeta sequences; donors' roughly 140,000. Generated by immunoSEQ multiplex PCR, the TCRdb table keeps only in-frame clones and is missing some. V and J calls and clone size are copied from that table; D and trimming were computed from the DNA. The repertoire includes approximately 19,000 clones, roughly 97% of them detected once, and around 0.3% sits in the top ten. The data stem from a study of B cell selection in AIRE deficiency. Germline V lookup: CDR1 SGHRS, CDR2 YFSETQ. The CDR3 is 15 amino acids. Trimming shortened V by 4 bases and J by 3 bases, and 13 bases separated the two germline ends. Regarding the study as a whole: Approximately 32% of healthy-donor shared Treg TCRbeta sequences appeared in patient Tconv cells. Healthy Tconv contained about 37% of shared healthy Treg sequences; only TCRbeta sequenced.

Conventional CD4 T cells were sorted as CD4+CD127+ cells. The chain links TRBV5-1 to TRBJ2-2; D perhaps matches TRBD1 (5 bases). The receptor comes from a human donor with AIRE deficiency. The material sequenced was conventional CD4+ T cells sorted from PBMCs. In DNA form, the CDR3 reads TGCGCCAGCAGCAAATGGGGCGACCACACCGGGGAGCTGTTTTTT. This translates into CASSKWGDHTGELFF.